This entry lists 14 T cell receptor beta chains sequenced from one sample in a study of beta chain features in type 1 diabetes (dated by TCRdb to the late 2010s). The library was generated by the immunoSEQ multiplex PCR assay. All of the isolated RNA was reverse transcribed with the High Capacity cDNA Reverse Transcription Kit, so expressed TCRB transcripts were sequenced. Held by TCRdb, this immuneACCESS table contains in-frame sequences only and omits some clones. Under half of the omission traces to an unresolved V gene where checked; the cause of the rest is unknown. The sample profile shows 200,000 to 250,000 clones; 9.6% of them were found once. The ten largest clones add up to approximately 0.03% of the sample. Sequencing used naive CD4+ T cells from blood. Explained via the paper, the cell subset or site label denotes: true naive CD4+ T cells. The receptors derive from a woman younger than 35 in good health.

The chain combines TRBV18 with TRBJ1-6; TRBD1 aligns across 11 bases. CDR1 KGHSH and CDR2 LQKENI come from the germline V gene. V was pared by 3 bases and J by 5 bases, with 6 bases of the junction left unmatched. This CDR3 region has 17 residues. CDR3 in amino acids: CASSPIGQGANNSPLHF. The CDR3 DNA reads as TGTGCCAGCTCACCTATTGGACAGGGGGCAAATAATTCACCCCTCCACTTT. Together with reference TRBV18 and TRBJ1-6, the CDR3 gives the full variable domain: NAGVMQNPRHLVRRRGQEARLRCSPMKGHSHVYWYRQLPEEGLKFMVYLQKENIIDESGMPKERFSAEFPKEGPSILRIQQVVRGDSAAYFCASSPIGQGANNSPLHFGNGTRLTVT.

The chain has TRBV6-1 and TRBJ2-5, with D possibly TRBD2 on 6 matching bases. V lost 2 bases to trimming and J lost 0 bases, with 7 bases between them. Germline V gives CDR1 MNHNS, CDR2 SASEGT. The CDR3 is made up of 14 amino acids. The DNA of the CDR3 is TGTGCCAGCAGTGAATTAGCGGACCAAGAGACCCAGTACTTC. It encodes CASSELADQETQYF.

This sequence joins TRBV30 and TRBJ1-3; D may be TRBD1 (5 bases). Germline V gives CDR1 GTSNPN, CDR2 SVGIG (reference sequence). The CDR3 totals 16 residues. V lost 1 base, J lost 8 bases, and 21 bases lay in between. DNA for the CDR3: TGTGCCTGGAGTGGGATCCGAGGACATACCGGCTACACCATATATTTT. Translated: CAWSGIRGHTGYTIYF.

The chain carries TRBV11-2 and TRBJ1-6, with TRBD1 matching over 7 bases. The CDR3 covers 16 residues. Germline loops: CDR1 SGHAT, CDR2 FQNNGV. V was pared by 5 bases and J by 7 bases, with 11 bases of the junction left unmatched. The CDR3 bases are TGTGCCAGCAGCGTCGTACAGGGGATTAAGAATTCACCCCTCCACTTT. It translates to CASSVVQGIKNSPLHF.

The table lists this clone with a few counts. The chain uses TRBV7-2 and TRBJ2-7, with 10 bases aligning to TRBD2. V lost 3 bases to trimming and J lost 3 bases; unmatched junction nucleotides: 5. Germline CDR1 SGHTA, CDR2 FQGNSA. The CDR3 length is 15 residues. CDR3 loop: CASSFDLAGVYEQYF. The DNA of the CDR3 is TGTGCCAGCAGCTTTGACCTAGCGGGAGTCTACGAGCAGTACTTC.

V is TRBV30 and J is TRBJ1-4; TRBD1 is a possible D gene (6 bases). CDR1 is GTSNPN and CDR2 is SVGIG in the germline V gene (reference sequence). V lost 2 bases to trimming and J lost 6 bases, with 10 bases between them. The CDR3 totals 13 residues. The CDR3 DNA reads as TGTGCCTGGAGTAGGGCAGGGGATGAAAAACTGTTTTTT. Translating gives CAWSRAGDEKLFF.

This clone has just a few counts. Other DNA sequences in this sample translate to the same CDR3. The chain uses TRBV29-1 and TRBJ1-2; 7 bases fit TRBD1. Germline CDR1 and CDR2: SQVTM and ANQGSEA. There are 11 residues in the CDR3. The V segment lost 4 bases and the J segment 6 bases; nucleotides outside the gene matches: 2. In DNA, the CDR3 is TGCAGCGTTGGACAGGGCGATGGCTACACCTTC. Translated, it gives CSVGQGDGYTF.

This clone was seen a handful of times. V and J are TRBV30 and TRBJ1-5; D unresolved. Germline values: CDR1 GTSNPN, CDR2 SVGIG (reference sequence). V was trimmed by 0 bases and J by 2 bases, leaving 11 bases between them. CDR3 length equals 15 residues. The CDR3 loop is CAWSVRGSGNQPQHF. The CDR3 bases are TGTGCCTGGAGTGTACGAGGGTCGGGCAATCAGCCCCAGCATTTT.

There are many counts of this clone. The CDR3 DNA reads as TGTGCCTGGAACAGGGATAGCTACGAGCAGTACTTC. Translated: CAWNRDSYEQYF. The chain couples TRBV30 to TRBJ2-7, with D tentatively TRBD1 (6 bases). CDR1 and CDR2 (germline): GTSNPN, SVGIG (reference sequence). V shed 4 bases and J shed 3 bases, with 10 bases lying between them. The CDR3 is made up of 12 amino acids.

The gene calls are TRBV9 and TRBJ2-1, with 12 nucleotides matching TRBD2. The germline gives CDR1 SGDLS, CDR2 YYNGEE. This CDR3 is 16 amino acids long. The J segment lost 7 bases and the V segment lost 1 base, leaving 6 bases of the junction unmatched. CDR3 in amino acids: CASSVLAGGPGNEQFF. CDR3 DNA: TGTGCCAGCAGCGTACTAGCGGGAGGGCCGGGTAATGAGCAGTTCTTC. The complete variable domain, with remaining parts taken from reference TRBV9 and TRBJ2-1, reads DSGVTQTPKHLITATGQRVTLRCSPRSGDLSVYWYQQSLDQGLQFLIQYYNGEERAKGNILERFSAQQFPDLHSELNLSSLELGDSALYFCASSVLAGGPGNEQFFGPGTRLTVL.

CDR3 residues: CASSFGTELYEQYF. The CDR3 DNA follows: TGTGCCAGCAGTTTTGGGACAGAGCTCTACGAGCAGTACTTC. The V and J genes are TRBV6-6 and TRBJ2-7; 7 nucleotides line up with TRBD1. In germline, CDR1 is MNHNY, CDR2 SVGAGI (reference sequence). This CDR3 has 14 residues. The V segment lost 4 bases and the J segment 3 bases; nucleotides outside the gene matches: 6.

The chain is built from TRBV2 and TRBJ2-3, with 7 bases identical to TRBD2. The CDR3 extends over 15 amino acids. V lost 5 bases to trimming and J lost 5 bases; unmatched junction nucleotides: 10. CDR1 and CDR2 (germline): SNHLY, FYNNEI. Here the CDR3 reads CASSLRAGVGDTQYF. CDR3 DNA: TGTGCCAGCAGTCTTAGGGCGGGAGTCGGAGATACGCAGTATTTT.

This clone has just a few counts. The rearrangement joins TRBV6-6 to TRBJ2-7; 10 nucleotides line up with TRBD2. Germline V lookup: CDR1 MNHNY, CDR2 SVGAGI (reference sequence). The CDR3 length is 12 residues. V shed 7 bases and J 5 bases; nucleotides not matched to a gene: 2. CDR3 in DNA: TGTGCCAGCAAGCGGGGGGGCGACGAGCAGTACTTC. As protein: CASKRGGDEQYF.

The chain employs TRBV7-2 and TRBJ1-4, with TRBD1 matching over 7 bases. Germline values: CDR1 SGHTA, CDR2 FQGNSA. The CDR3 sequence is 16 residues long. The junction had 10 bases not matched to a gene; V was cut back by 5 bases and J by 4 bases. The CDR3 sequence: CASSPLRDRHNEKLFF. CDR3 bases: TGTGCCAGCAGCCCGCTACGGGACAGACATAATGAAAAACTGTTTTTT. Full variable domain (remainder filled in from reference TRBV7-2 and TRBJ1-4): GAGVSQSPSNKVTEKGKDVELRCDPISGHTALYWYRQSLGQGLEFLIYFQGNSAPDKSGLPSDRFSAERTGGSVSTLTIQRTQQEDSAVYLCASSPLRDRHNEKLFFGSGTQLSVL.